This T cell receptor beta chain emerged from a study of regulatory T cells in long-lasting Graves disease. The study, taken as a whole, reports: Persistent patients shared more public clonotypes (around 3,000) than new patients (966). TRBV28, TRBJ1-2 and TRBJ2-5 emerged as the favored segments in persistent disease.

CDR3 regions were amplified by Arm-PCR using iRepertoire HTBI primers to build TCR beta libraries. TCRdb redid the calling of the multiplex PCR reads with MiXCR, one entry per CDR3 protein. Here the sample spans approximately 290,000 distinct CDR3 sequences, 22% being singletons. Only a few counts were recorded for this clonotype. Antigen: not known. Germline values: CDR1 MNHNS, CDR2 SASEGT. The CDR3 contains 15 residues. The trim removed 6 bases at V and 4 bases at J, leaving 11 bases unmatched. Documented time point: persistent/refractory GD, antithyroid drugs over 5 years with positive TRAb. PBMC-extracted RNA yielded the TCR library. The peripheral blood volume drawn was around 9.6 milliliters, and it was collected into EDTA tubes.

The sequences come from peripheral blood mononuclear cells (PBMCs), collected when the disease was refractory, from a patient treated with antithyroid drugs. The V call is TRBV6-1, the J call TRBJ1-2; TRBD1 matches at 7 bases. The TCR was taken from a female donor with Graves disease. CDR3 region: CASRGEGALGYGYTF. CDR3 coding DNA: TGTGCCAGCAGGGGCGAGGGGGCGCTGGGCTATGGCTACACCTTC.